This T cell receptor beta chain originates from a study of blood T cells in healthy people across ages. Study-level points and caveats: Researchers deemed the diversity estimates from one million T cells underestimates. Unsorted PBMCs ruled out conclusive naive versus antigen-experienced comparison.

Peripheral blood, roughly 9.3 milliliters per donor, was collected. The V and J ends lost 0 bases and 0 bases respectively, with 9 bases between them. This CDR3 is 17 amino acids long. The germline V gene has CDR1 SEHNR and CDR2 FQNEAQ (reference sequence). Points on this clonotype: Antigen unknown.

Then a second PCR, running about 6 to 12 cycles, was carried out with a sample-barcoded 5' primer and a J-beta primer mix. Unique molecular identifiers of 12 random nucleotides labeled each cDNA. TCRdb called the 5' RACE reads again in MiXCR, with one record for every CDR3 protein. The table lists about 620,000 distinct CDR3 sequences, under 65% of them singletons. Source material: blood. The chain combines TRBV7-9 with TRBJ1-6; D gene ambiguous. The TCR comes from a woman over 75 in good health. This CDR3 is CASSLAPKSSYNSPLHF. The CDR3 region has the DNA TGTGCCAGCAGCTTAGCCCCCAAGAGCTCCTATAATTCACCCCTCCACTTT.